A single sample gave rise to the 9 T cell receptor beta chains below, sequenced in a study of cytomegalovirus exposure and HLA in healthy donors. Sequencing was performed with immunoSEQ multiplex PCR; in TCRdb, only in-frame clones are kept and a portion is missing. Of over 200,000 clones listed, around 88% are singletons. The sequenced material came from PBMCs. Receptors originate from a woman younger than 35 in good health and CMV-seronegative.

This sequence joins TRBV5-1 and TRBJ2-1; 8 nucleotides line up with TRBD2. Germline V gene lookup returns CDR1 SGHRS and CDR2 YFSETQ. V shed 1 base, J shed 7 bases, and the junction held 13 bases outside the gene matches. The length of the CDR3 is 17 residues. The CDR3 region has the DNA TGCGCCAGCAGCTTGACCCCCTCCAGCGGGAGTTCAAATGAGCAGTTCTTC. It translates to CASSLTPSSGSSNEQFF. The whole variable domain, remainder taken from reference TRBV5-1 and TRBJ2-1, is KAGVTQTPRYLIKTRGQQVTLSCSPISGHRSVSWYQQTPGQGLQFLFEYFSETQRNKGNFPGRFSGRQFSNSRSEMNVSTLELGDSALYLCASSLTPSSGSSNEQFFGPGTRLTVL.

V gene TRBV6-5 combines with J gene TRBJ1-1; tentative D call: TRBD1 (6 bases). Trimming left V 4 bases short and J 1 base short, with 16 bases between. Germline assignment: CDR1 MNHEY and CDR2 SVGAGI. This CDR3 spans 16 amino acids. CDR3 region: CASSLLRTVKNTEAFF. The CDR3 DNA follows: TGTGCCAGCAGTTTACTGAGGACAGTTAAGAACACTGAAGCTTTCTTT.

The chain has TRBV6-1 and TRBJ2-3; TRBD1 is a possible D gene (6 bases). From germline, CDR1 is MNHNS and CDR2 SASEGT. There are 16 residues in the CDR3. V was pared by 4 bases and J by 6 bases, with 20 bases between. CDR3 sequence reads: CASSGRGQGLRDTQYF. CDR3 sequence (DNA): TGTGCCAGCAGTGGGCGAGGGCAGGGGTTAAGGGATACGCAGTATTTT.

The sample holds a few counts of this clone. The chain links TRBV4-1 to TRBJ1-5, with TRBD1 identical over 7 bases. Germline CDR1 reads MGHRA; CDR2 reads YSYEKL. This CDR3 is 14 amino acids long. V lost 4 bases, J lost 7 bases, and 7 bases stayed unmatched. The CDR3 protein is CASSPTVTGQPQHF. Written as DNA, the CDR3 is TGCGCCAGCAGCCCGACAGTGACAGGGCAGCCCCAGCATTTT.

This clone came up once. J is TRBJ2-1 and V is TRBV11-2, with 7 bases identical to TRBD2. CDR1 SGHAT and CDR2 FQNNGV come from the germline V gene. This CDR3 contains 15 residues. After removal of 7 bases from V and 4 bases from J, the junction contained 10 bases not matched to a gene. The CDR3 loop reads CASNPGRATYNEQFF. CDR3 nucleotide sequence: TGTGCCAGCAACCCGGGGAGGGCTACTTACAATGAGCAGTTCTTC.

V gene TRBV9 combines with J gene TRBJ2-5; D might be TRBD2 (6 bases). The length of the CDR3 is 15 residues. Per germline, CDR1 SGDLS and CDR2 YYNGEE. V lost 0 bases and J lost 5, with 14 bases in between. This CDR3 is CASSVGVGAGETQYF. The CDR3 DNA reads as TGTGCCAGCAGCGTAGGGGTGGGAGCGGGTGAGACCCAGTACTTC.

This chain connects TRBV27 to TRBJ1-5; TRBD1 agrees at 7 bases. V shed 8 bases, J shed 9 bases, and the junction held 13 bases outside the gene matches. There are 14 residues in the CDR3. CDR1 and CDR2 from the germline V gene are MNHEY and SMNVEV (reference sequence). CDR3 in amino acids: CASPGGTAIRPQHF. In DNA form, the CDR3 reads TGTGCCAGCCCTGGGGGGACAGCGATTCGGCCCCAGCATTTT.

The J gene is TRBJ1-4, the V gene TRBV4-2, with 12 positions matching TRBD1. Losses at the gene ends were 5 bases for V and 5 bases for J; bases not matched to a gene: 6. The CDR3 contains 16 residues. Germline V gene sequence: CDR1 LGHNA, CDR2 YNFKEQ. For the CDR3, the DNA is TGTGCCAGCAGCGCGCGGGACAGGGGGCGGAATGAAAAACTGTTTTTT. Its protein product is CASSARDRGRNEKLFF.

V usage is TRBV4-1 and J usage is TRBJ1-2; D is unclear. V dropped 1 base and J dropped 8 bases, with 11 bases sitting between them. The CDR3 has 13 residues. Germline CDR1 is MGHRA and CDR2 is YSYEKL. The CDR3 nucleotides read TGCGCCAGCAGCCAAGTAATGGCCCCAGGCTACACCTTC. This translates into CASSQVMAPGYTF.